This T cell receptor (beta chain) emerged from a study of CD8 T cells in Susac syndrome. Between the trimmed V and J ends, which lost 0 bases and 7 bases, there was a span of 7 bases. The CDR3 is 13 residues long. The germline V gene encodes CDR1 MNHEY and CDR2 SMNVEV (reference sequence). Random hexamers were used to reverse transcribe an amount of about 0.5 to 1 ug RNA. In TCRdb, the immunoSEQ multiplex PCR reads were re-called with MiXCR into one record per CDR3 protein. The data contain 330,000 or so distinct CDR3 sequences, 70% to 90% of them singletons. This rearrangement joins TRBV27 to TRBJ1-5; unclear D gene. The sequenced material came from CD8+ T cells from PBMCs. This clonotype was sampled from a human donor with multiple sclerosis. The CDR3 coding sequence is TGTGCCAGCAGTTTATCGTATCACCAGCCCCAGCATTTT. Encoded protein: CASSLSYHQPQHF.